These 26 T cell receptor beta chains were all obtained from the same sample, sequenced in a study of T cells in localized non-small cell lung cancer. Clones were sequenced by immunoSEQ multiplex PCR, and TCRdb holds only the in-frame ones, with some missing. The sample holds thousands of clones, approximately 24% seen once. The specimen comprised normal lung tissue next to the tumor, sampled before any cancer treatment. Receptors were obtained from an older male donor with stage I lung adenocarcinoma.

The V gene is TRBV11-3, the J gene TRBJ1-2; 8 positions agree with TRBD1. The germline gives CDR1 SGHNT, CDR2 YENEEA. The CDR3 has 16 residues. The J segment lost 2 bases and the V segment lost 6 bases, leaving 11 bases of the junction unmatched. CDR3 DNA: TGTGCCAGCAGACTCAAGGACAGGGCGCCCAACTATGGCTACACCTTC. Protein product: CASRLKDRAPNYGYTF.

The V and J genes are TRBV8-2 and TRBJ1-6; the table's TRBD1 call for D was not verified on the DNA. TRBV8-2 constitutes a pseudogene. This CDR3 has 17 residues. CDR3 DNA sequence: TGTGCCAGCAGTTTGTTAGCACAGGGGGCAGTTAATTCACCCCTCCACTTT. This codes for CASSLLAQGAVNSPLHF.

V usage is TRBV19 and J usage is TRBJ1-6, with 7 bases lining up with TRBD1. Losses at the gene ends were 5 bases for V and 0 bases for J; bases not matched to a gene: 4. Germline loops: CDR1 LNHDA, CDR2 SQIVND (reference sequence). This CDR3 region has 16 residues. CDR3 in DNA: TGTGCCAGTAGTGGACAGGCCGGCTCCTATAATTCACCCCTCCACTTT. Protein sequence: CASSGQAGSYNSPLHF. Supplemented by reference TRBV19 and TRBJ1-6, the full variable domain reads DGGITQSPKYLFRKEGQNVTLSCEQNLNHDAMYWYRQDPGQGLRLIYYSQIVNDFQKGDIAEGYSVSREKKESFPLTVTSAQKNPTAFYLCASSGQAGSYNSPLHFGNGTRLTVT.

V and J are TRBV19 and TRBJ2-3, with 10 bases matching TRBD2. Per the germline V gene, CDR1 is LNHDA and CDR2 is SQIVND (reference sequence). CDR3 length equals 15 residues. J was trimmed by 4 bases and V by 5 bases; bases with no gene match: 6. The CDR3 protein is CASSLAGTSADTQYF. In DNA, the CDR3 is TGTGCCAGTAGTCTCGCCGGGACTAGCGCAGATACGCAGTATTTT.

This clone rates as medium-sized (0.01 to 0.1%). The CDR3 spells CASSLGIPGQVHNEQFF. The CDR3 bases are TGTGCCAGCAGCTTAGGAATCCCCGGACAGGTCCACAATGAGCAGTTCTTC. The chain combines TRBV11-3 with TRBJ2-1, with TRBD1 matching over 7 bases. This CDR3 contains 17 residues. The V and J ends lost 1 base and 5 bases, in that order; junction bases with no gene match: 11. Germline V CDR1 and CDR2: SGHNT, YENEEA.

Judged by abundance, this clone is medium-sized. The junction does not match germline at one end; this may be a read error. The DNA contains a base that is ambiguous or unread; its residue becomes X. V gene TRBV11-3 combines with J gene TRBJ1-1; D not certain. This CDR3 is built from 15 residues. CDR1 SGHNT and CDR2 YENEEA come from the germline V gene. Written as DNA, the CDR3 is TGTGCCAGCAGCTTCCTAGCTGTATTGAAYACTGAAGCTTTCTTT. Amino acid sequence: CASSFLAVLXTEAFF. The entire CDR3 is CASSFLAVLNTEAFF. Drawing the rest from reference TRBV11-3 and TRBJ1-1, the complete variable domain is EAGVVQSPRYKIIEKKQPVAFWCNPISGHNTLYWYLQNLGQGPELLIRYENEEAVDDSQLPKDRFSAERLKGVDSTLKIQPAELGDSAVYLCASSFLAVLNTEAFFGQGTRLTVV.

By frequency in the sample, this clone is medium-sized. This chain joins TRBV11-3 and TRBJ2-5; D remains ambiguous. Looked up from germline, CDR1 is SGHNT and CDR2 is YENEEA. This CDR3 is built from 15 residues. The V end lost 3 bases, the J end lost 1 base, and 12 bases lay between the germline ends. The CDR3 reads CASSFTPDTQETQYF. The DNA for the CDR3 is TGTGCCAGCAGCTTCACACCCGATACCCAAGAGACCCAGTACTTC.

By share, this clone counts as medium-sized (0.01 to 0.1%). V gene TRBV9 combines with J gene TRBJ1-1; perhaps TRBD1 as D (5 bases). This CDR3 is built from 14 residues. Germline loops: CDR1 SGDLS, CDR2 YYNGEE. Trimming took 0 bases from V and 5 from J, leaving 11 bases between them. CDR3 amino acids: CASSVETAITEAFF. DNA of the CDR3: TGTGCCAGCAGCGTAGAGACAGCAATAACTGAAGCTTTCTTT.

This clone was seen a few times. The gene calls are TRBV7-2 and TRBJ2-3; D ambiguous. The V and J ends lost 4 bases and 4 bases respectively, with 9 bases between them. Germline loops: CDR1 SGHTA, CDR2 FQGNSA. There are 13 residues in the CDR3. The CDR3, as DNA: TGTGCCAGCAGCTCTGGGCCATCAGATACGCAGTATTTT. Translating gives CASSSGPSDTQYF.

This sequence joins TRBV30 and TRBJ1-5, with D possibly being TRBD1 (5 bases). The ends were cut back, 1 base at V and 2 bases at J, with 6 bases in the middle. CDR1 is GTSNPN and CDR2 is SVGIG in the germline V gene (reference sequence). The CDR3 spans 13 residues. The CDR3 DNA sequence: TGTGCCTGGAGTGAACAGGGCAATCAGCCCCAGCATTTT. Its translation is CAWSEQGNQPQHF. The full variable domain, completed using reference TRBV30 and TRBJ1-5, is SQTIHQWPATLVQPVGSPLSLECTVEGTSNPNLYWYRQAAGRGLQLLFYSVGIGQISSEVPQNLSASRPQDRQFILSSKKLLLSDSGFYLCAWSEQGNQPQHFGDGTRLSIL.

The chain combines TRBV19 with TRBJ2-4, with D perhaps matching TRBD1 or TRBD2 (5 bases each). CDR1 is LNHDA and CDR2 is SQIVND in the germline V gene (reference sequence). Deletions cut 6 bases from V and 4 bases from J, with 10 bases between. The CDR3 consists of 13 residues. In nucleotides, the CDR3 is TGTGCCAGTAGCGGGGCCAGAAAAAACATTCAGTACTTC. It codes for CASSGARKNIQYF.

The V call is TRBV29-1, the J call TRBJ2-5; weak D call: TRBD2 (7 bases). The CDR3 consists of 15 residues. Germline V gene data show CDR1 as SQVTM and CDR2 as ANQGSEA. Trimming removed 1 base from V and 1 base from J, with 13 bases in between. This CDR3 reads CSVEGGLAVQETQYF. The CDR3 nucleotides are TGCAGCGTTGAAGGGGGGCTAGCGGTCCAAGAGACCCAGTACTTC.

This clone turned up a few times. The chain is built from TRBV28 and TRBJ1-2, with a possible D match to TRBD1 (5 bases). The germline gives CDR1 MDHEN, CDR2 SYDVKM. The CDR3 has 13 amino acids. V was cut by 3 bases and J by 11 bases, with 16 bases left in between. CDR3 nucleotides: TGTGCCAGCAGTTTGGAGGGGACCAGAGGTTACACCTTC. Residues: CASSLEGTRGYTF.

The chain employs TRBV30 and TRBJ1-5; D uncertain. CDR1 and CDR2 from the germline V gene are GTSNPN and SVGIG (reference sequence). This CDR3 comprises 11 residues. The V and J ends lost 0 bases and 9 bases respectively, with 6 bases between them. DNA of the CDR3: TGTGCCTGGAGTGTTAATGGGCCCCAGCATTTT. Its protein is CAWSVNGPQHF.

This clone has a handful of counts. This chain connects TRBV30 to TRBJ1-1, with no clear D. The germline gives CDR1 GTSNPN, CDR2 SVGIG (reference sequence). The V and J ends lost 6 bases and 1 base respectively, with 6 bases between them. CDR3 length: 11 amino acids. The CDR3 loop reads CACERNTEAFF. The CDR3 DNA reads as TGTGCCTGTGAGAGGAACACTGAAGCTTTCTTT.

The chain joins TRBV30 to TRBJ1-2, with D possibly matching TRBD1 (5 bases). This CDR3 has 18 amino acids. Germline CDR1 GTSNPN, CDR2 SVGIG (reference sequence). V was trimmed by 5 bases and J by 3 bases, leaving 28 bases between them. The CDR3 DNA reads TGTGCCTGGTCCTTCACCGGGACGGGGGGAATACTCGACTATGGCTACACCTTC. Encoded protein: CAWSFTGTGGILDYGYTF.

This clone has only a few counts. The V call is TRBV11-3, the J call TRBJ2-7; TRBD1 or TRBD2 may be the D gene (6 bases each). The length of the CDR3 is 16 residues. Germline CDR1 SGHNT, CDR2 YENEEA. V was clipped by 4 bases and J by 0 bases, with 16 bases between them. CDR3 bases: TGTGCCAGCAGCTACTCCACGGGGGCGGTCTCCTACGAGCAGTACTTC. As protein: CASSYSTGAVSYEQYF.

This rearrangement joins TRBV18 to TRBJ1-3, with D hard to call. The V gene lost 2 bases and the J gene lost 0 bases, with 17 bases spanning the gap. From germline, CDR1 is KGHSH and CDR2 LQKENI. The CDR3 length is 18 residues. CDR3 protein: CASSPSSLQTGSGNTIYF. CDR3 nucleotide sequence: TGTGCCAGCTCACCAAGTTCTTTACAGACCGGCTCTGGAAACACCATATATTTT.

This clone was observed a few times. This CDR3 is CASSLEGGRGYTF. CDR3 nucleotide sequence: TGTGCCAGCAGTTTAGAGGGGGGCCGTGGCTACACCTTC. V is TRBV28 and J is TRBJ1-2; D perhaps matches TRBD1 (6 bases). Trimming removed 2 bases from V and 7 bases from J, with 11 bases in between. CDR3 size: 13 residues. The germline V gene encodes CDR1 MDHEN and CDR2 SYDVKM.

This clone is medium-sized (0.01 to 0.1%) by share. The genes are TRBV6-8 and TRBJ1-2, with unresolved D. V lost 2 bases and J 3 bases, leaving 13 bases between the germline ends. This CDR3 is built from 15 residues. The germline V gene has CDR1 MNHGY and CDR2 SAAAGT. The CDR3 here is CASSYAPVGDYGYTF. DNA of the CDR3: TGTGCCAGCAGTTACGCGCCAGTAGGAGACTATGGCTACACCTTC.

This clone turned up a few times. The chain couples TRBV6-8 to TRBJ1-1, with D perhaps matching TRBD1 (5 bases). CDR3 length: 12 amino acids. V lost 5 bases to trimming and J lost 8 bases, with 12 bases between them. In germline, CDR1 is MNHGY, CDR2 SAAAGT. The CDR3 nucleotides are TGTGCCAGCAGTCCCGGGGCGAGAGAAGCTTTCTTT. This translates into CASSPGAREAFF.

This clone was observed a few times. The genes are TRBV9 and TRBJ1-1; possible D gene TRBD1, 6 bases. The CDR3 spans 15 residues. Germline CDR1 and CDR2: SGDLS and YYNGEE. V lost 0 bases to trimming and J lost 1 base, with 10 bases between them. In DNA, the CDR3 is TGTGCCAGCAGCGTAGCCCCGACAGGGAACACTGAAGCTTTCTTT. Its translation is CASSVAPTGNTEAFF.

This chain links TRBV10-2 with TRBJ1-5; possibly TRBD1 for D (5 bases). CDR3 size: 14 residues. Germline V gene lookup returns CDR1 WSHSY and CDR2 SAAADI. Trimming took off 0 bases at V and 7 bases at J, with 10 bases between the two ends. CDR3 residues: CASSESGTGQPQHF. The CDR3 region has the DNA TGCGCCAGCAGTGAGTCAGGGACGGGGCAGCCCCAGCATTTT.

This clone was seen only a few times. The gene calls are TRBV6-8 and TRBJ1-6, with D perhaps TRBD1 (5 bases). The CDR3 is made up of 15 amino acids. With 7 bases removed from V and 4 bases from J, the gap between germline ends came to 14 bases. Per germline, CDR1 MNHGY and CDR2 SAAAGT. DNA for the CDR3: TGTGCCAGCATCGACCAGGGTTTGTATAATTCACCCCTCCACTTT. Its protein product is CASIDQGLYNSPLHF.

This chain connects TRBV6-8 to TRBJ1-2; D is ambiguous. Trimming stripped 6 bases from V and 6 bases from J, with 17 bases between. This CDR3 region has 14 residues. Germline-derived CDR1 and CDR2 are MNHGY and SAAAGT. In DNA form, the CDR3 reads TGTGCCAGCAGATCGGATGGGTTGGGAGATGGCTACACCTTC. The encoded protein is CASRSDGLGDGYTF.

The chain is built from TRBV25-1 and TRBJ1-1; D may be TRBD1 (5 bases). The CDR3 is 15 residues long. Germline-derived CDR1 and CDR2 are MGHDK and SYGVNS. Trimming left V 4 bases short and J 3 bases short, with 15 bases between. The CDR3: CASSGVGRKDTEAFF. The CDR3 region has the DNA TGTGCCAGCAGTGGAGTGGGGCGAAAGGACACTGAAGCTTTCTTT. The full variable domain, completed using reference TRBV25-1 and TRBJ1-1, is EADIYQTPRYLVIGTGKKITLECSQTMGHDKMYWYQQDPGMELHLIHYSYGVNSTEKGDLSSESTVSRIRTEHFPLTLESARPSHTSQYLCASSGVGRKDTEAFFGQGTRLTVV.